This TCR beta chain was observed in a study of blood T cell repertoires in COVID-19. Study information: Italy, Spain and the United States were the sources of the convalescent and acute COVID-19 samples. Nucleic acid was either cDNA or gDNA, and it came from T cells, B-cell-depleted T cells, or PBMCs.

With 0 bases removed from V and 6 bases from J, the gap between germline ends came to 9 bases. The V gene's germline CDR1 is SGHRS and CDR2 YFSETQ. CDR3 size: 13 residues. Authors' processing steps: Using reference gene primer amplification, nucleated cell counts were estimated. Sequencing was performed with immunoSEQ multiplex PCR; in TCRdb, only in-frame clones are kept and a portion is missing. V and J calls plus clone size are reproduced from that table; the DNA served to infer D and trimming. The sample holds 100,000 to 150,000 clones, approximately 88% seen once. The rearrangement joins TRBV5-1 to TRBJ1-2; possibly TRBD1 for D (5 bases). This clonotype originated in a man between 60 and 75 years old with acute or convalescent COVID-19. Sequenced input: peripheral blood. The CDR3 nucleotides read TGCGCCAGCAGCTTGGGCAGGGATAATGGCTACACCTTC. It yields the protein CASSLGRDNGYTF.